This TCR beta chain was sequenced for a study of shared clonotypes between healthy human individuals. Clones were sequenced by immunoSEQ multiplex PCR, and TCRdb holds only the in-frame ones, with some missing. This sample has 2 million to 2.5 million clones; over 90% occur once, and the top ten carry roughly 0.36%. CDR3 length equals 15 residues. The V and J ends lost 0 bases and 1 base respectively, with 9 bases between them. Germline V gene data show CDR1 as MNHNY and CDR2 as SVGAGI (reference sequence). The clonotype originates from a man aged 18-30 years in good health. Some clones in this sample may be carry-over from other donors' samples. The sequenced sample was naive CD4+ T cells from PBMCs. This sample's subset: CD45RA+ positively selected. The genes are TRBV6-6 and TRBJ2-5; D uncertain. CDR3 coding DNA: TGTGCCAGCAGTTACTCCTTGGACGGCCAAGAGACCCAGTACTTC. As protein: CASSYSLDGQETQYF.